The rows below give T cell receptor beta chains drawn from one sample of a study of T cell responses to AZD1222 COVID-19 vaccine. This table comes from immunoSEQ multiplex PCR, and its TCRdb copy is limited to in-frame clones, with some not included. The repertoire holds 150,000 to 200,000 clones, with more than 90% as singletons. Sequencing was performed on peripheral blood, taken 28 days after the second dose of the MenACWY control vaccine. The receptor set was obtained from an adult who received the MenACWY meningococcal vaccine as a control. Each CDR3 is given with its conserved first and last residue. D genes are given only for firm matches.

v_gene	j_gene	d_gene	len	CDR3aa	CDR3nt
TRBV18	TRBJ2-7	TRBD1	13	CASSPGQGAGQYF	TGTGCCAGCTCACCAGGGCAGGGGGCAGGGCAGTACTTC
TRBV6-5	TRBJ2-7	TRBD1	13	CATGGQGAYEQYF	TGTGCCACCGGGGGACAGGGTGCCTACGAGCAGTACTTC
TRBV6-2/TRBV6-3	TRBJ1-2	TRBD1	15	CASSEGQGANYGYTF	TGTGCCAGCAGTGAGGGACAGGGAGCTAACTATGGCTACACCTTC
TRBV7-8	TRBJ1-4	.	20	CASSLIGGSPTFSTNEKLFF	TGTGCCAGCAGCTTAATAGGGGGTTCACCTACCTTTTCAACTAATGAAAAACTGTTTTTT
TRBV11-2	TRBJ2-2	TRBD1	16	CASSLVFRGRTGELFF	TGTGCCAGCAGCTTAGTCTTCAGGGGGCGCACCGGGGAGCTGTTTTTT
TRBV18	TRBJ2-2	.	15	CASSPLQGRTGELFF	TGTGCCAGCTCACCACTCCAGGGGAGGACCGGGGAGCTGTTTTTT
TRBV19	TRBJ1-4	.	15	CASSRVGLGSEKLFF	TGTGCCAGTAGCAGGGTGGGCCTTGGGAGTGAAAAACTGTTTTTT
TRBV7-2	TRBJ2-7	.	13	CASSSSEFGEQYF	TGTGCCAGCAGCTCATCTGAGTTCGGCGAGCAGTACTTC
TRBV19	TRBJ2-7	.	14	CASSNSGGGYEQYF	TGTGCCAGTAGTAATAGCGGAGGGGGCTACGAGCAGTACTTC
TRBV4-2	TRBJ2-7	TRBD2	18	CASSQEGPTSGRLGEQYF	TGTGCCAGCAGCCAAGAGGGCCCTACTAGCGGGAGGTTGGGGGAGCAGTACTTC
TRBV6-5	TRBJ1-2	.	15	CASTYRQGSNYGYTF	TGTGCCAGCACCTACCGGCAGGGCTCAAACTATGGCTACACCTTC
TRBV6-5	TRBJ1-1	.	13	CASLSSSVTEAFF	TGTGCCAGCCTTAGTTCTTCGGTCACTGAAGCTTTCTTT
TRBV6-4	TRBJ1-1	.	15	CASRVEGTMNTEAFF	TGTGCCAGCAGGGTAGAGGGTACCATGAACACTGAAGCTTTCTTT
TRBV6-5	TRBJ2-2	.	15	CASLPRDGYSGELFF	TGTGCCAGCCTCCCGCGGGACGGGTACTCCGGGGAGCTGTTTTTT
TRBV11-2	TRBJ1-5	.	17	CASSLGRDFSGNQPQHF	TGTGCCAGCAGCTTAGGCCGGGACTTCTCCGGCAATCAGCCCCAGCATTTT
TRBV15	TRBJ1-5	.	14	CATSRDPGGQPQHF	TGTGCCACCAGCAGAGACCCCGGGGGACAGCCCCAGCATTTT
TRBV30	TRBJ2-7	.	12	CAWSKDYYEQYF	TGTGCCTGGAGTAAGGACTACTACGAGCAGTACTTC
TRBV11-2	TRBJ2-5	TRBD2	13	CASSSGLAGPQYF	TGTGCCAGCAGCTCAGGACTAGCGGGGCCACAGTACTTC
TRBV5-5	TRBJ1-3	TRBD1	13	CATGTGSGNTIYF	TGTGCCACCGGGACAGGGTCTGGAAACACCATATATTTT
TRBV6-5	TRBJ2-2	TRBD1	14	CATRGQINTGELFF	TGTGCCACAAGGGGACAGATAAACACCGGGGAGCTGTTTTTT
TRBV4-3	TRBJ2-3	.	15	CASSQAGTDTDTQYF	TGCGCCAGCAGCCAAGCAGGAACCGACACAGATACGCAGTATTTT
TRBV7-9	TRBJ1-3	TRBD1	15	CASSSFDRAGNTIYF	TGTGCCAGCAGCTCCTTCGACAGGGCTGGAAACACCATATATTTT
TRBV9	TRBJ2-7	TRBD1	15	CASSTPRTGGREQYF	TGTGCCAGCAGCACACCTAGGACAGGGGGACGCGAGCAGTACTTC
TRBV23-1	TRBJ1-2	.	14	CASSQFGLIYGYTF	TGCGCCAGCAGTCAATTCGGATTGATCTATGGCTACACCTTC